Below are 30 T cell receptor beta chains sequenced from a single sample in a study of control samples from healthy donors and cancer patients. Method: immunoSEQ multiplex PCR; TCRdb's copy keeps in-frame clones and lacks some. The sample consists of about 150,000 clones, approximately 91% of them appearing once. Input material: blood. The receptor set was obtained from a man aged 25 to 45 in good health.

The chain is built from TRBV5-4 and TRBJ2-7; D may be TRBD2 (6 bases). V lost 2 bases and J lost 7, with 16 bases in between. The CDR3 is 14 amino acids. Germline V gene sequence: CDR1 SGHNT, CDR2 YYREEE (reference sequence). The CDR3 region is CASSFGTYRREQYF. CDR3 DNA sequence: TGTGCCAGCAGCTTCGGGACTTACCGGAGAGAGCAGTACTTC.

In the case of this clone: The sample contains more than one DNA sequence encoding this CDR3. The chain employs TRBV18 and TRBJ1-3; no reliable D call. V was clipped by 6 bases and J by 0 bases, with 15 bases between them. This CDR3 contains 16 residues. Germline V gene sequence: CDR1 KGHSH, CDR2 LQKENI. CDR3 loop: CASSSRGRRSGNTIYF. The CDR3 bases are TGTGCCAGCTCGAGTCGCGGGCGGCGCTCTGGAAACACCATATATTTT.

Here the CDR3 reads CASGLDPDREKVYGYTF. CDR3 nucleotides: TGTGCTAGTGGTTTGGATCCGGACAGGGAAAAGGTCTATGGCTACACCTTC. J is TRBJ1-2 and V is TRBV12-5, with 8 bases lining up with TRBD1. This CDR3 spans 17 amino acids. Germline V gene data show CDR1 as LGHNT and CDR2 as FRNRAP. V gave up 1 base and J gave up 4 bases; unmatched junction bases: 11.

The rearrangement uses TRBV29-1 and TRBJ1-2; maybe TRBD1 (6 bases). The CDR3 totals 12 residues. Germline CDR1 is SQVTM and CDR2 is ANQGSEA. Trimming took 8 bases from V and 8 from J, leaving 18 bases between them. CDR3 in amino acids: CSFTSTGSGYTF. The CDR3 nucleotides are TGCAGCTTCACCTCGACAGGTTCCGGCTACACCTTC.

The V gene is TRBV5-1, the J gene TRBJ2-1; TRBD2 aligns across 14 bases. With V trimmed by 3 bases and J by 3 bases, 2 bases remained unmatched. Germline V gene lookup returns CDR1 SGHRS and CDR2 YFSETQ. CDR3 length: 16 residues. As DNA, the CDR3 is TGCGCCAGCAGCTATGGACTAGCGGGGGGCTACAATGAGCAGTTCTTC. It encodes CASSYGLAGGYNEQFF.

This clone is a singleton in its sample. This chain's CDR3 is CATSDFSGNEQYF. The CDR3 region has the DNA TGTGCCACCAGTGATTTCAGCGGTAACGAGCAGTACTTC. The V call is TRBV24-1, the J call TRBJ2-7; possibly TRBD2 for D (5 bases). Germline lookup yields CDR1 KGHDR and CDR2 SFDVKD. V lost 1 base to trimming and J lost 5 bases, with 8 bases between them. CDR3 length equals 13 residues.

With regard to this clone: This same CDR3 is encoded by further DNA sequences in the sample. The chain uses TRBV10-3 and TRBJ1-2, with unresolved D. In germline, CDR1 is ENHRY, CDR2 SYGVKD. The CDR3 sequence is 14 residues long. Trimming took 1 base from V and 8 from J, leaving 14 bases between them. Written as DNA, the CDR3 is TGTGCCATCAGTGAGTTAAAGGGCCTGGGCGGCTACACCTTC. This encodes CAISELKGLGGYTF.

J is TRBJ2-7 and V is TRBV9; D is possibly TRBD1 (6 bases). The V gene's germline CDR1 is SGDLS and CDR2 YYNGEE. The CDR3 sequence is 15 residues long. Trimming cost V 4 bases and J 2 bases, with 16 bases left between them. The CDR3 DNA reads as TGTGCCAGCAGCCCATCAGGGAAGGGGGCCTACGAGCAGTACTTC. Its protein is CASSPSGKGAYEQYF.

The V and J genes are TRBV7-9 and TRBJ2-3; 9 bases fit TRBD2. V trimming: 6 bases; J trimming: 2 bases; junction bases outside the gene matches: 12. CDR3 length equals 17 residues. Germline-derived CDR1 and CDR2 are SEHNR and FQNEAQ (reference sequence). CDR3 sequence (DNA): TGTGCCAGCAGTTTTGAGCGGGGGGCCATATTCACAGATACGCAGTATTTT. It translates to CASSFERGAIFTDTQYF.

The J gene is TRBJ2-1, the V gene TRBV12-3 or TRBV12-4; D not resolved. This CDR3 region has 13 residues. Trimming removed 5 bases at V and 9 bases at J, with 14 bases between. This chain's CDR3 is CASSLPSIAEQFF. In nucleotides, the CDR3 is TGTGCCAGCAGTCTCCCATCAATTGCTGAGCAGTTCTTC.

This chain uses TRBV18 with TRBJ1-1; 11 positions agree with TRBD1. With 2 bases clipped from V and 1 base from J, the junction kept 9 bases outside the gene matches. CDR1 KGHSH and CDR2 LQKENI come from the germline V gene. The CDR3 runs 18 residues. CDR3 DNA sequence: TGTGCCAGCTCACCAAGGATGGCGGGGACAGGGGGGAACACTGAAGCTTTCTTT. As protein: CASSPRMAGTGGNTEAFF.

V gene TRBV11-1 combines with J gene TRBJ2-1; 7 bases fit TRBD2. CDR1 is SGHAT and CDR2 is FQDESV in the germline V gene (reference sequence). V was pared by 4 bases and J by 8 bases, with 11 bases of the junction left unmatched. The CDR3 has 15 residues. This chain's CDR3 is CASSSGGGIGDEQFF. The CDR3 DNA sequence: TGTGCCAGCAGCTCAGGCGGGGGAATCGGCGATGAGCAGTTCTTC.

This clone is a singleton in its sample. The CDR3 here is CASSWTNTDTQYF. DNA of the CDR3: TGTGCCAGCAGCTGGACGAACACAGATACGCAGTATTTT. The gene calls are TRBV7-3 and TRBJ2-3; D gene unclear. The V end was cut by 4 bases, the J end by 2 bases, with 7 bases between. This CDR3 is built from 13 residues. Germline lookup yields CDR1 SGHTA and CDR2 FQGTGA.

As DNA, the CDR3 is TGTGCCTGGAGTAACGGAAATCAGCCCCAGCATTTT. Translating it yields CAWSNGNQPQHF. The rearrangement joins TRBV30 to TRBJ1-5; D is undetermined. The CDR3 totals 12 residues. V shed 2 bases and J shed 4 bases, with 6 bases lying between them. The V gene's germline CDR1 is GTSNPN and CDR2 SVGIG (reference sequence).

This rearrangement joins TRBV5-4 to TRBJ1-1; 8 nucleotides align to TRBD1. The CDR3 spans 13 residues. Germline-derived CDR1 and CDR2 are SGHNT and YYREEE (reference sequence). V lost 0 bases, J lost 11 bases, and 6 bases stayed unmatched. Written as DNA, the CDR3 is TGTGCCAGCAGCTTGGCAGGGGGCGGAGGGGCTTTCTTT. The encoded protein is CASSLAGGGGAFF.

The rearrangement links TRBV6-5 to TRBJ2-7; 9 nucleotides agree with TRBD1. J lost 5 bases, V lost 1 base, and 3 bases had no gene match. CDR3 length: 14 residues. Germline V gives CDR1 MNHEY, CDR2 SVGAGI. The CDR3 DNA follows: TGTGCCAGCAGTTACTGGGACAGGGCCCACGAGCAGTACTTC. Protein: CASSYWDRAHEQYF.

The J gene is TRBJ2-3, the V gene TRBV5-6, with TRBD1 matching over 8 bases. CDR1 SGHDT and CDR2 YYEEEE come from the germline V gene. This CDR3 is built from 16 residues. V lost 1 base, J lost 3 bases, and 7 bases stayed unmatched. The CDR3 nucleotides read TGTGCCAGCAGCTTGCTCGGGGACAGGCTAACAGATACGCAGTATTTT. Its protein is CASSLLGDRLTDTQYF.

J is TRBJ1-2 and V is TRBV28; 9 positions match TRBD1. Looked up from germline, CDR1 is MDHEN and CDR2 is SYDVKM. The length of the CDR3 is 17 residues. The J segment lost 5 bases and the V segment lost 7 bases, leaving 17 bases of the junction unmatched. In DNA form, the CDR3 reads TGTGCCAGCACACTCAGCATGGGACAGGGCAAGGGATATGGCTACACCTTC. Its translation is CASTLSMGQGKGYGYTF.

The genes are TRBV6-5 and TRBJ2-2; TRBD2 aligns across 14 bases. V lost 6 bases, J lost 3 bases, and 0 bases stayed unmatched. Germline values: CDR1 MNHEY, CDR2 SVGAGI. The CDR3 has 15 residues. CDR3 sequence reads: CASRGLAGDTGELFF. The CDR3 coding sequence is TGTGCCAGCAGGGGACTAGCGGGGGACACCGGGGAGCTGTTTTTT.

The chain links TRBV11-2 to TRBJ2-3; TRBD2 might be the D (6 bases). The germline V gene has CDR1 SGHAT and CDR2 FQNNGV. Trimming stripped 0 bases from V and 5 bases from J, with 12 bases between. The CDR3 covers 15 residues. The CDR3 protein is CASSLDGGNGDTQYF. The CDR3 bases are TGTGCCAGCAGCTTAGATGGGGGGAACGGAGATACGCAGTATTTT.

The V call is TRBV28, the J call TRBJ2-3, with 13 bases identical to TRBD2. In germline, CDR1 is MDHEN, CDR2 SYDVKM. The trim removed 4 bases at V and 1 base at J, leaving 5 bases unmatched. The CDR3 covers 17 residues. The CDR3 loop is CASSSPGTSGGTDTQYF. The CDR3 nucleotides are TGTGCCAGCAGTTCCCCTGGGACTAGCGGGGGCACAGATACGCAGTATTTT.

The genes are TRBV10-3 and TRBJ2-1, with 12 bases lining up with TRBD1. The germline CDR1 and CDR2 sequences are ENHRY and SYGVKD. This CDR3 contains 15 residues. The ends lost 2 bases at V and 6 bases at J; junction bases unmatched: 2. The CDR3 is CAISEGTGGINEQFF. Here the CDR3 DNA reads TGTGCCATCAGTGAGGGGACAGGGGGCATCAATGAGCAGTTCTTC.

This chain's CDR3 is CASSLAGGNTIYF. In DNA, the CDR3 is TGTGCCAGCAGCTTAGCCGGGGGAAACACCATATATTTT. V gene TRBV7-2 combines with J gene TRBJ1-3; no clear D. CDR3 length: 13 residues. With 0 bases removed from V and 4 bases from J, the gap between germline ends came to 4 bases. Per the germline V gene, CDR1 is SGHTA and CDR2 is FQGNSA.

Points on this clone: This specimen includes other DNA sequences encoding the same CDR3. This rearrangement joins TRBV2 to TRBJ2-7; the match to TRBD2 covers 14 bases. The CDR3 has 13 amino acids. Germline V gene sequence: CDR1 SNHLY, CDR2 FYNNEI. Trimming removed 6 bases from V and 6 bases from J; junction bases left unmatched: 1. The CDR3 spells CASRTSGGGEQYF. In nucleotides, the CDR3 is TGTGCCAGCAGGACTAGCGGGGGGGGCGAGCAGTACTTC.

The chain uses TRBV28 and TRBJ2-7, with D unclear. V lost 4 bases, J lost 2 bases, and 9 bases lay in between. This CDR3 has 13 amino acids. Germline CDR1 MDHEN, CDR2 SYDVKM. The CDR3 is CASSWWPTYEQYF. For the CDR3, the DNA is TGTGCCAGCAGTTGGTGGCCGACCTACGAGCAGTACTTC. The full variable domain, with the rest looked up from reference TRBV28 and TRBJ2-7, is DVKVTQSSRYLVKRTGEKVFLECVQDMDHENMFWYRQDPGLGLRLIYFSYDVKMKEKGDIPEGYSVSREKKERFSLILESASTNQTSMYLCASSWWPTYEQYFGPGTRLTVT.

The J gene is TRBJ1-5, the V gene TRBV5-6; the D gene is possibly TRBD1 (5 bases). The V end was cut by 4 bases, the J end by 3 bases, with 14 bases between. CDR3 length: 15 amino acids. Germline CDR1 SGHDT, CDR2 YYEEEE. The DNA of the CDR3 is TGTGCCAGCAGCGGAACACCGGGACTCAATCAGCCCCAGCATTTT. The encoded protein is CASSGTPGLNQPQHF.

J is TRBJ2-3 and V is TRBV10-3; TRBD2 aligns across 10 bases. This CDR3 comprises 17 residues. Unmatched junction bases numbered 8, after V lost 5 bases and J lost 0 bases. Germline lookup yields CDR1 ENHRY and CDR2 SYGVKD. The CDR3 protein is CAISSLAGAQSTDTQYF. The CDR3 nucleotides read TGTGCCATCAGTAGCCTAGCGGGGGCCCAAAGCACAGATACGCAGTATTTT.

The chain is built from TRBV14 and TRBJ1-5; D call uncertain. The CDR3 is made up of 16 amino acids. CDR1 is SGHDN, CDR2 FVKESK, per germline. V shed 0 bases and J shed 6 bases, with 15 bases lying between them. DNA of the CDR3: TGTGCCAGCAGCCAAGATGGCCGGGGTACCGGTCAGCCCCAGCATTTT. It encodes CASSQDGRGTGQPQHF.

The V and J genes are TRBV18 and TRBJ2-6, with 7 positions matching TRBD1. Looked up from germline, CDR1 is KGHSH and CDR2 is LQKENI. V lost 2 bases and J lost 1; bases outside the gene matches: 2. The CDR3 is 16 residues long. The CDR3 loop reads CASSPTDRSGANVLTF. In DNA form, the CDR3 reads TGTGCCAGCTCACCAACGGACAGGTCTGGGGCCAACGTCCTGACTTTC.

The J gene is TRBJ2-5, the V gene TRBV19, with TRBD2 matching over 10 bases. V lost 6 bases to trimming and J lost 4 bases; unmatched junction nucleotides: 8. CDR3 size: 15 residues. Germline V lookup: CDR1 LNHDA, CDR2 SQIVND (reference sequence). The DNA of the CDR3 is TGTGCCAGTAGGCCGAGCGGGGGGGCTAGAGAGACCCAGTACTTC. Translation: CASRPSGGARETQYF. Complete variable domain (other parts from reference TRBV19 and TRBJ2-5): DGGITQSPKYLFRKEGQNVTLSCEQNLNHDAMYWYRQDPGQGLRLIYYSQIVNDFQKGDIAEGYSVSREKKESFPLTVTSAQKNPTAFYLCASRPSGGARETQYFGPGTRLLVL.